The T cell receptor (beta chain) under discussion was sequenced for a study of human T cells and chemical hapten exposure (dated by TCRdb to the early 2020s). Turning to the overall study: The libraries were sequenced as a pool, and the TCR yield per sample differed mostly because of small variations in library volumes within the pool. The study tracked peripheral blood TCR repertoire changes in vivo during primary and secondary sensitization to the hapten diphenylcyclopropenone (DPC) in alopecia patients. For every blood RNA sample, sequencing covered both the TCR alpha and TCR beta chains. Here is what the overall study found, with its caveats: DPC sensitization did not change the number of TCRs with a frequency above 1 in 1000, and there was no evidence of changes in global repertoire structure. After repeated subsampling, the strength of the expansion versus patch-test correlation and the threshold at which it became significant changed.

Explained via the paper, the time point label denotes: healthy volunteer bleed at 2 weeks. Total RNA was extracted from unfractionated whole blood that had been collected in Tempus Blood RNA tubes. Roughly five healthy volunteers were used as TCR sequencing controls and were bled at day 0, 2 weeks and 6 weeks. V is cut back by 2 bases and J by 10 bases, with 7 bases in the junction unmatched. The cysteine opens and the phenylalanine closes a CDR3 of 14 amino acids. Only CDR3 DNA remains: 42 bases, in frame from the first base. Reading the germline V gene (reference sequence) gives CDR1 MNHEY and CDR2 SMNVEV. This clonotype showed up just a few times. The antigen it binds to is not known. No qualities accompany the bases; no much larger clone lies one base away. Library prep was done by RACE. TCRdb names NextSeq 500 as the instrument used. During library preparation, unique molecular identifiers were attached to individual cDNA molecules so that TCRs could be counted in a quantitative, reproducible way. In the source study's methods: A median of approximately 100,000 TCRs per sample was observed, with a range of about 20,000 to 690,600. V, J and CDR3 annotation of the TCR reads was performed with the Decombinator software suite. For PS versus PT1 abundance plots, all samples were subsampled to the same number of TCRs (28,000). Expanded TCRs were defined as absent before sensitization and observed at least eight times at the 2-week time point. Starting from the raw public reads, TCRdb applied fastp trimming at Q25, assembled clones with MiXCR and retained in-frame beta chains. One record per CDR3 amino acid sequence lists the most common genes and DNA. What appears here as the V and J calls and clone size reflects TCRdb's work, not the paper's. This sample lists roughly 130,000 distinct CDR3 sequences; about 9.4% were detected once. The leading ten clones occupy approximately 2% of the sample.

This chain joins TRBV27 to TRBJ1-5, with TRBD1 matching 8 junction bases. The source is a male donor in good health. Some clones in this sample may be carry-over from other donors' samples. The sample comprised whole blood. Here the CDR3 is given as CASSLGTGDYPQHF. DNA sequence: TGTGCCAGCAGTTTAGGGACAGGTGATTACCCCCAGCATTTT.